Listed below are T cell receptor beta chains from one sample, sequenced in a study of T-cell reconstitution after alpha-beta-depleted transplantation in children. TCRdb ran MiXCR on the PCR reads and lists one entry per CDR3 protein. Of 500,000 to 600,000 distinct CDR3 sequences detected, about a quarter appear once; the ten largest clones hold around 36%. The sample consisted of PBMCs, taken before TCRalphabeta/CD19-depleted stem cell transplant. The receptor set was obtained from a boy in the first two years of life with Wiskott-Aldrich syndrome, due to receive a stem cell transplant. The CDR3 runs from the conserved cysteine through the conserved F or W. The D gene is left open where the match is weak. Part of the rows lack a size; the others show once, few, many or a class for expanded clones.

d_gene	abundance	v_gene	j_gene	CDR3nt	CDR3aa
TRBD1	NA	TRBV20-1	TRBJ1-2	TGCAGTGCTAGGACAGGGGGTGTCTATGGCTACACCTTC	CSARTGGVYGYTF
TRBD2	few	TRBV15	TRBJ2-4	TGTGCCACCAGCAGAGATGAATGGGATTACAGCGAGGGAGGGAACATTCAGTACTTC	CATSRDEWDYSEGGNIQYF
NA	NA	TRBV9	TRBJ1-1	TGTGCCAGCAGCCCTCACGGGGCGGAGAACACTGAAGCTTTCTTT	CASSPHGAENTEAFF
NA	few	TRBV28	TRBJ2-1	TGTGCCAGCAGTTCCCTGATACCGGGACACCTTTTTGGGCAGTTCTTC	CASSSLIPGHLFGQFF
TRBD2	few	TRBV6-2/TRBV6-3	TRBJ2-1	TGTGCCAGCAGTTATATAGCGGGTTACAATGAGCAGTTCTTC	CASSYIAGYNEQFF
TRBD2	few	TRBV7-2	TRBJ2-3	TGTGCCAGCAGCCCCCGAGCGGGAGTATCCACAGATACGCAGTATTTT	CASSPRAGVSTDTQYF
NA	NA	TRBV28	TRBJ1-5	TGTGCCAGCAGTCAAGGGGATTTTAGCAATCAGCCCCAGCATTTT	CASSQGDFSNQPQHF
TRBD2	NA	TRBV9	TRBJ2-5	TGTGCCAGCAGCGCAGCCACTAGCGGGAGAGACCCCCAGTACTTC	CASSAATSGRDPQYF
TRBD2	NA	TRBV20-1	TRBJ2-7	TGCAGTGCTACCAGTCCCGGGACTAGCGGGAGTGGATCCTACGAGCAGTACTTC	CSATSPGTSGSGSYEQYF
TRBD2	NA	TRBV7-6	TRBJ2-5	TGTGCCAGCAGCTTAGCGGGACTAGCGGGAGCAGAGACCCAGTACTTC	CASSLAGLAGAETQYF
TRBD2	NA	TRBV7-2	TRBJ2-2	TGTGCCAGCAGCTGGGGGGGAGTGGTCGGGGAGCTGTTTTTT	CASSWGGVVGELFF
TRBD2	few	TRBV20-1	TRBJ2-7	TGCAGTGCTAAACGGACTAGCTTCGGGTACGAGCAGTACTTC	CSAKRTSFGYEQYF
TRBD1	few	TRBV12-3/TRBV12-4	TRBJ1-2	TGTGCCAGCACCCTCCAAGGGGGCCTGACTAACTATGGCTACACCTTC	CASTLQGGLTNYGYTF
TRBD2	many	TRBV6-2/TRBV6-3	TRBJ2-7	TGTGCCAGCAGTCGACTAGCGGGCCCCTACGAGCAGTACTTC	CASSRLAGPYEQYF
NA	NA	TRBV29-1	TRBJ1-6	TGCAGCGTCGGGCCTTTCAATTCACCCCTCCACTTT	CSVGPFNSPLHF